This T cell receptor beta chain was documented in a study of blood T cell repertoires in COVID-19. About the research overall: Donors in the United States, Italy and Spain gave samples during acute or convalescent COVID-19. PBMCs, B-cell-depleted T cells, or T cells provided the cDNA or gDNA that made up the material.

Original processing methods: Counts of nucleated cells, estimated from reference gene primer amplification, were obtained. Method: immunoSEQ multiplex PCR; TCRdb's copy keeps in-frame clones and lacks some. V and J calls and clone size are given by that table; D and trimming were obtained from the DNA. This sample has some 250,000 clones, with over 75% found just once. Per germline, CDR1 LGHNA and CDR2 YSLEER. The germline V and J ends were trimmed by 3 bases and 6 bases, with 20 bases remaining between them. The CDR3 covers 16 residues. The chain has TRBV4-3 and TRBJ1-2; possible D gene TRBD1, 5 bases. The sequenced material came from peripheral blood. The receptor was derived from a woman in her 30s with acute or convalescent COVID-19. CDR3 amino acids: CASSQSMKQGWDGYTF. Written as DNA, the CDR3 is TGCGCCAGCAGCCAGTCAATGAAGCAGGGTTGGGATGGCTACACCTTC.